This TCR beta chain was observed in a study of shared clonotypes between healthy human individuals (dated by TCRdb to between 2020 and 2021). About the investigation overall: A couple of women and a few men aged 18 to 49 years were included in the cohort. Between about 0.94 and 8.9 billion PBMCs per donor were obtained by leukapheresis. To estimate repertoire size and how much clonotype sharing occurs between individuals, the study deeply sequenced the blood TCR repertoires of about five healthy adults. Libraries were prepared and TCR repertoires were sequenced by different laboratories using diverse techniques, in order to increase sequencing depth and limit assay-specific biases. For each donor, three plates each were used for CD4 naive and CD4 memory, two plates were used for CD8 naive, and one plate was used for CD8 memory. Results and caveats for the whole study, not just this receptor: Naive subsets generally had larger estimated clonotype richness than memory subsets. Incomplete sequencing was indicated by rarefaction of sorted-subset datasets, despite the large sequencing depth. When four donors were compared, the shared fraction of clonotypes was about 5.4% for naive CD4, 3% to 4% for naive CD8, 2.3% for memory CD4, and 0.35% to 0.4% for memory CD8. Higher generation probabilities were observed for clonotypes shared by all four sorted-subset donors than for non-shared clonotypes. The genetic and exposure-history diversity represented was limited by the small number of donors. Only blood was sampled, and tissue TCR repertoires likely differ from those in blood. Based on pairwise subsampling, the degree of clonotype sharing among donors was expected to be affected by sequencing depth.

The germline V gene yields MNHEY for CDR1 and SVGAGI for CDR2. Ends trimmed: V by 6 bases, J by 2 bases; bases unmatched to a gene: 5. The CDR3 spans 14 residues, from the cysteine through the phenylalanine. Kept here is only the CDR3 DNA, which spans 42 bases and is read in frame from base 1. A remark on this clone: No cognate antigen has been identified for it. Within one base of it there is no much larger clone, and no base qualities were kept.

Healthy HIV-negative adults with no recently reported acute infections or vaccinations were included as donors. All donors were Caucasian adults living in Nashville, Tennessee, USA. CD8 memory samples combined magnetically selected CD45RO+ cells with CCR7-negative CD45RA+ effector memory (TemRA) cells. After blood collection by leukapheresis, PBMCs were isolated using Ficoll-Histopaque density gradient centrifugation and then cryopreserved in the vapor phase of liquid nitrogen. Analytical flow cytometry was used to check the purity and quantity of every magnetically sorted T cell population. Genomic DNA was isolated from each sorted fraction and quantified by UV absorbance on a Nanodrop 2000c. Using the deep immunoSEQ assay, multiplex PCR amplified TCR CDR3 regions from genomic DNA. Genomic DNA extracted from each cell subset was distributed evenly over all wells of several immunoSEQ 96-well plates, and each plate served as one replicate. For sorted subsets, each replicate PCR was loaded with about 0.2 ug genomic DNA, equivalent to 25,000 to 35,000 T cell genomes. The purified libraries were quantified using a Qubit 3.0 fluorometer, sized with a Bioanalyzer 2100, and then quantified again using the KAPA Library Quantification kit. Each immunoSEQ 96-well plate was sequenced on its own single-read 150-cycle Illumina NextSeq 550 flow cell. As for how the authors treated the data: Because the immunoSEQ output held only junctional sequences and lacked quality scores, the filtering could not match the filtering applied to full-length reads. To assign V/J genes and CDR3, sequences were annotated against IMGT germline references using PyIR, a Python wrapper for IgBLAST v1.9. Reads were removed for weak V/J assignments (E-value above 1e-6), missing CDR3, stop codons, out-of-frame junctions, or ambiguous translated residues. A V3J clonotype was defined by an identical inferred V gene, J gene, and CDR3 amino acid sequence. The percentage overlap between two repertoires was calculated by dividing the number of shared unique clonotypes by the size of the smaller repertoire. RTK rarefaction, the Chao1 estimator, and Recon v2.1 estimates of unobserved clonotypes were used to assess repertoire richness. Generation probabilities for all TCRbeta clonotypes obtained by the gDNA method from a handful of donors were computed using OLGA. In TCRdb, the immuneACCESS table is reduced to in-frame sequences with V and J assigned. These tables do not hold every clone; where another copy was compared, an unresolved V gene accounts for under half, and the others remain unexplained. That table gives V, J and clone size, and the DNA gave D and trimming. This sample holds some 690,000 clones; about 90% were observed only once. In total, the top ten clones hold about 34% of the sample.

The receptor was derived from a man between 18 and 29 years old in good health. Some clones in this sample may be carry-over from other donors' samples. The sequencing input was memory CD8+ T cells from PBMCs. The sample's cell subset or site label, decoded: CD45RO+ cells pooled with CCR7-negative TemRA cells. The receptor chain draws on TRBV6-5 and TRBJ2-7; 9 bases in the middle match TRBD1. The DNA sequence is TGTGCCAGCAGATCCCGGGACAGGGCCTACGAGCAGTACTTC. This sequence encodes CASRSRDRAYEQYF.